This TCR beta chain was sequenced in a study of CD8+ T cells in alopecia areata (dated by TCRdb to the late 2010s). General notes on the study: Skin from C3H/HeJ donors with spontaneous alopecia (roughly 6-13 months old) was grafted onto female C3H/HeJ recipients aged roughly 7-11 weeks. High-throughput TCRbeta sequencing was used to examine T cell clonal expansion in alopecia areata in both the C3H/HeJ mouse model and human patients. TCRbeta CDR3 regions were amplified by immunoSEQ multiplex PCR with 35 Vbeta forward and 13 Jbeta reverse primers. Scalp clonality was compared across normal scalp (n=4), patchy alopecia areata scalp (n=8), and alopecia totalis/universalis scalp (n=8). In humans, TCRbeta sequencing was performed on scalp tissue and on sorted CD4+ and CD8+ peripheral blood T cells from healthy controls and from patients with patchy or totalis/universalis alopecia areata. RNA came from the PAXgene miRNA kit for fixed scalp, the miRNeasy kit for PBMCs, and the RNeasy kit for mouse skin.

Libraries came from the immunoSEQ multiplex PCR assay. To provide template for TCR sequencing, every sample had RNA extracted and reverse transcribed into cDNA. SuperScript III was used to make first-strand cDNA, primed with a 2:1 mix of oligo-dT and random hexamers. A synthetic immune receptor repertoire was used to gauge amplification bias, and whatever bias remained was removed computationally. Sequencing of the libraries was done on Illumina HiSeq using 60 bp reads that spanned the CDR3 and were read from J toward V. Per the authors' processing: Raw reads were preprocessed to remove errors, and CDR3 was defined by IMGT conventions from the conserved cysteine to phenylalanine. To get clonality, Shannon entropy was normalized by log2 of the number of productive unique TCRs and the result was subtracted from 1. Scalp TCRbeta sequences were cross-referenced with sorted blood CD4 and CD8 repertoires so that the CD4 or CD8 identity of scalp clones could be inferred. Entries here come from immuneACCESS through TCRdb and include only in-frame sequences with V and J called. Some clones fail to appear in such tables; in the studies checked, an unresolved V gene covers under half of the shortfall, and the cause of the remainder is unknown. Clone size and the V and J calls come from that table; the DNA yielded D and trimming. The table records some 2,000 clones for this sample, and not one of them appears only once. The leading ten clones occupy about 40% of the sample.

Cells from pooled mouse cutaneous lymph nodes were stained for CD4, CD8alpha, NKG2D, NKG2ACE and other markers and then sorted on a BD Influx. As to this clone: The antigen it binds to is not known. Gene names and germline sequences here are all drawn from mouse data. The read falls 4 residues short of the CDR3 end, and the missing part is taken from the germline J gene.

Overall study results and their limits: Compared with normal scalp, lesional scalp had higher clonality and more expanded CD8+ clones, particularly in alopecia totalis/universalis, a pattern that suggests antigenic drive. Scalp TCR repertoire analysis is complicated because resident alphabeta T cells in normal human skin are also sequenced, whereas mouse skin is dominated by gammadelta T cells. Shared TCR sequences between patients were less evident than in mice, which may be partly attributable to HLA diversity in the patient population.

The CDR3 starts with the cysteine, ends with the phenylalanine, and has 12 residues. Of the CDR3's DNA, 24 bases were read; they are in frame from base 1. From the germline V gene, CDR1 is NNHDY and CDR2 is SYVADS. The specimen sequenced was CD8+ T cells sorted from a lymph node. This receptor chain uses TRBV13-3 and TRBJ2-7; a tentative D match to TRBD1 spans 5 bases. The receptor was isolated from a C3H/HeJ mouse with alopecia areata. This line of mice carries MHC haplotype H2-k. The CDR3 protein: CASSEDKYEQYF. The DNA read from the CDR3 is TGTGCCAGCAGTGAGGACAAATAT.